This TCR beta chain is from a study of a mutant IDH1 vaccine in newly diagnosed glioma. With respect to this clone: Its antigen is currently unknown.

The CDR3 contains 14 residues. Germline V gene data show CDR1 as SGHVS and CDR2 as FNYEAQ. V trimming: 0 bases; J trimming: 10 bases; junction bases outside the gene matches: 6. Documented time point: week 23, last vaccination. Each vaccine dose was 300 ug of mutant IDH1 20-mer peptide, with topical imiquimod. Overall study findings and caveats: Of the patients, about 95% had vaccine-induced immune responses.

The repertoire was sequenced with immunoSEQ multiplex PCR; TCRdb's copy has only in-frame clones and lacks some. The profile shows 50,000 to 60,000 clones, under 90% of them singletons. The chain joins TRBV7-6 to TRBJ1-1; the match to TRBD1 covers 9 bases. The material was PBMCs, obtained from a glioma patient whose treatment included an IDH1 peptide vaccine. The sequence was obtained from a man aged 40-49 years with glioma. CDR3 DNA: TGTGCCAGCAGCTTAGCGAGTGGGACAGGGACAGCTTTCTTT. Its translation is CASSLASGTGTAFF.